This TCR beta chain was obtained from a study of blood T cells in healthy people across ages. PCR was performed a second time for roughly 7 to 12 cycles using a sample-barcoded 5' primer and a J-beta primer mix. TCRdb passed the 5' RACE reads through MiXCR, listing each CDR3 protein once. The sample carries 800,000 or so distinct CDR3 sequences, about 25% recorded once. CDR3 length: 19 residues. With 4 bases clipped from V and 0 bases from J, the junction kept 13 bases outside the gene matches. CDR1 and CDR2 (germline): LGHNA, YSLEER. The same sample was also used in a study of T cells of mothers and their children.

The sequenced sample was blood. This sequence joins TRBV4-3 and TRBJ1-5; 9 bases match TRBD1. This TCR derives from a boy aged 5-17 years in good health. CDR3 amino acids: CASSPGPGQGSGSNQPQHF. The CDR3 bases are TGCGCCAGCAGCCCTGGGCCGGGACAGGGATCGGGTAGCAATCAGCCCCAGCATTTT.